These T cell receptor beta chains were read from a single sample in a study of identical twins. TCRdb re-called the 5' RACE reads with MiXCR, one entry per CDR3 protein. The sample has 350,000 to 500,000 distinct CDR3 sequences; roughly 20% are singletons. Sequencing was carried out using naive T cells sorted from blood. All receptors derive from a man aged 50-59 years in good health. The CDR3 runs from the conserved cysteine through the conserved F or W. Each record gives: CDR3 DNA, CDR3 protein, J gene, V gene, clone size, D gene. D genes are given only for firm matches. The size entry is marked missing in some rows and otherwise reads once, few, many or a size class.

TGTGCCAGCAGTTGGCCCACAGATACGCAGTATTTT	CASSWPTDTQYF	TRBJ2-3	TRBV28	many	-
TGTGCCAGCAGCCTTCTAACGAAGGGCGAGCAGTACTTC	CASSLLTKGEQYF	TRBJ2-7	TRBV7-2	few	-
TGCGCCAGCAGCTTAGGCGAAGCTAACTATGGCTACACCTTC	CASSLGEANYGYTF	TRBJ1-2	TRBV5-1	-	-
TGTGCCAGCAGCTTGGGGGGTCGGGGTACCACAGATACGCAGTATTTT	CASSLGGRGTTDTQYF	TRBJ2-3	TRBV11-2	many	-
TGCGCCAGCAGCCAAGATCGTGTGTACTTGGGTACGCAGTATTTT	CASSQDRVYLGTQYF	TRBJ2-3	TRBV4-3	many	-
TGTGCCAGCAGTTTAGTCGGGACAGGGAATAATTCACCCCTCCACTTT	CASSLVGTGNNSPLHF	TRBJ1-6	TRBV12-3/TRBV12-4	-	TRBD1
TGCAGTGCTAGAAAGCGGGAGGGTGTAGCAGATACGCAGTATTTT	CSARKREGVADTQYF	TRBJ2-3	TRBV20-1	few	TRBD2
TGTGCCAGCAGAGGGACTAGTCTGGGTGAGCAGTTCTTC	CASRGTSLGEQFF	TRBJ2-1	TRBV6-2/TRBV6-3	-	TRBD2
TGCGCCAGCAGCCAAGAAGGGGGGCTTGAGCAGTTCTTC	CASSQEGGLEQFF	TRBJ2-1	TRBV4-3	once	-
TGCGCCAGCAGCCAAGAAGCTCTCCCAACTAGCTACGAGCAGTACTTC	CASSQEALPTSYEQYF	TRBJ2-7	TRBV4-1	-	-
TGTGCCATCAGTGTATTGGGGCATGATAATTCACCCCTCCACTTT	CAISVLGHDNSPLHF	TRBJ1-6	TRBV10-3	few	-
TGTGCCAGCAGCGTTAGCCTGGGTAACATTCAGTACTTC	CASSVSLGNIQYF	TRBJ2-4	TRBV5-5	many	-
TGTGCCAGCAGTTACTCGAGCTGGACGGATACGCAGTATTTT	CASSYSSWTDTQYF	TRBJ2-3	TRBV6-5	many	-
TGCAGTGCTAGAGATCGAGGGCAGAAAATTTACAATGAGCAGTTCTTC	CSARDRGQKIYNEQFF	TRBJ2-1	TRBV20-1	-	-
TGTGCCAGCAGTTACAGTTTGGGACTAAGAAGCTCCTACGAGCAGTACTTC	CASSYSLGLRSSYEQYF	TRBJ2-7	TRBV6-5	-	TRBD2
TGTGCCAGCAGCATCACAGGGGTCCTAACCGGGACTAGCAAAGGGACCGGGGAGCTGTTTTTT	CASSITGVLTGTSKGTGELFF	TRBJ2-2	TRBV11-2	-	TRBD2